The rows below give T cell receptor beta chains drawn from one sample of a study of T-cell memory formation after mild COVID-19. TCRdb ran MiXCR on the 5' RACE reads and lists one entry per CDR3 protein. Among around 300,000 distinct CDR3 sequences listed, roughly 13% were seen once. Sequenced: PBMCs or a T cell subset sorted from them (not recorded which). Receptors were obtained from a young man who had mild COVID-19 (a few samples of this study predate the infection). Cell type and time point are not known. CDR3s include the opening cysteine and the closing phenylalanine or tryptophan. A D gene is named only where the DNA matches it firmly. Where a row states a size, it is once, few, many or the class of an expanded clone; other rows omit it.

j_call: TRBJ2-5; clone_size: few; v_call: TRBV12-3/TRBV12-4; d_call: -; cdr3_aa: CAAQMEETQYF; cdr3_nt: TGTGCCGCTCAGATGGAAGAGACCCAGTACTTC
j_call: TRBJ2-1; clone_size: many; v_call: TRBV4-2; d_call: -; cdr3_aa: CASRRWAGNYNEQFF; cdr3_nt: TGTGCCAGCAGGCGATGGGCGGGGAATTACAATGAGCAGTTCTTC
j_call: TRBJ1-2; clone_size: few; v_call: TRBV7-2; d_call: -; cdr3_aa: CASSFDGTQPYGYTF; cdr3_nt: TGTGCCAGCAGCTTTGACGGGACCCAGCCTTATGGCTACACCTTC
j_call: TRBJ2-1; clone_size: -; v_call: TRBV14; d_call: -; cdr3_aa: CASSRWGRHNEQFF; cdr3_nt: TGTGCCAGCAGCCGCTGGGGACGTCACAATGAGCAGTTCTTC
j_call: TRBJ2-3; clone_size: -; v_call: TRBV7-3; d_call: -; cdr3_aa: CASSRSLVGTDTQYF; cdr3_nt: TGTGCCAGCAGCCGTTCCCTTGTCGGCACAGATACGCAGTATTTT
j_call: TRBJ2-3; clone_size: -; v_call: TRBV20-1; d_call: TRBD2; cdr3_aa: CSARTSPTDTQYF; cdr3_nt: TGCAGTGCCAGGACTAGCCCCACAGATACGCAGTATTTT
j_call: TRBJ2-1; clone_size: few; v_call: TRBV3-1; d_call: -; cdr3_aa: CASSQGDNEQFF; cdr3_nt: TGTGCCAGCAGCCAAGGGGACAATGAGCAGTTCTTC
j_call: TRBJ2-1; clone_size: -; v_call: TRBV7-9; d_call: -; cdr3_aa: CASSSLRGRGGEQFF; cdr3_nt: TGTGCCAGCAGCTCCTTGCGGGGAAGAGGTGGTGAGCAGTTCTTC
j_call: TRBJ2-2; clone_size: many; v_call: TRBV7-7; d_call: -; cdr3_aa: CASSFAGQSTGELFF; cdr3_nt: TGTGCTAGCAGCTTTGCGGGACAGAGTACCGGGGAGCTGTTTTTT
j_call: TRBJ2-1; clone_size: -; v_call: TRBV7-9; d_call: TRBD2; cdr3_aa: CASSLEGGVTSGYNEQFF; cdr3_nt: TGTGCCAGCAGCTTAGAAGGCGGTGTGACTAGCGGGTACAATGAGCAGTTCTTC
j_call: TRBJ1-1; clone_size: many; v_call: TRBV20-1; d_call: TRBD1; cdr3_aa: CSARKGQLNTEAFF; cdr3_nt: TGCAGTGCTAGAAAGGGACAGCTGAACACTGAAGCTTTCTTT
j_call: TRBJ2-4; clone_size: few; v_call: TRBV6-5; d_call: TRBD1; cdr3_aa: CASSYSRDRGQYF; cdr3_nt: TGTGCCAGCAGTTACTCGAGGGACAGGGGCCAGTACTTC
j_call: TRBJ2-7; clone_size: -; v_call: TRBV19; d_call: -; cdr3_aa: CASRGGNNEQYF; cdr3_nt: TGTGCCAGTAGAGGAGGGAACAACGAGCAGTACTTC
j_call: TRBJ2-5; clone_size: -; v_call: TRBV11-2; d_call: TRBD1; cdr3_aa: CASSHGQGQETQYF; cdr3_nt: TGTGCCAGCAGCCACGGACAGGGCCAAGAGACCCAGTACTTC
j_call: TRBJ2-4; clone_size: -; v_call: TRBV5-1; d_call: TRBD2; cdr3_aa: CASSLAGTSGNIQYF; cdr3_nt: TGCGCCAGCAGCTTGGCCGGGACTAGTGGCAACATTCAGTACTTC
j_call: TRBJ2-5; clone_size: many; v_call: TRBV7-9; d_call: -; cdr3_aa: CASRKTGPQETQYF; cdr3_nt: TGTGCCAGCAGAAAGACAGGACCCCAAGAGACCCAGTACTTC
j_call: TRBJ2-2; clone_size: -; v_call: TRBV12-3/TRBV12-4; d_call: -; cdr3_aa: CASSQASYPGELFF; cdr3_nt: TGTGCCAGCTCGCAGGCCTCTTACCCCGGGGAGCTGTTTTTT
j_call: TRBJ1-4; clone_size: -; v_call: TRBV25-1; d_call: -; cdr3_aa: CASSFQASNEKLFF; cdr3_nt: TGTGCCAGCAGTTTCCAGGCGTCTAATGAAAAACTGTTTTTT
j_call: TRBJ1-2; clone_size: -; v_call: TRBV5-1; d_call: -; cdr3_aa: CASSLGAGSGYTF; cdr3_nt: TGCGCCAGCAGCTTGGGGGCAGGGTCTGGCTACACCTTC
j_call: TRBJ2-5; clone_size: few; v_call: TRBV5-1; d_call: -; cdr3_aa: CASSYRGAEDLETQYF; cdr3_nt: TGCGCCAGCAGCTACCGGGGGGCCGAGGATTTGGAGACCCAGTACTTC
j_call: TRBJ2-3; clone_size: few; v_call: TRBV7-3; d_call: -; cdr3_aa: CASSPLGFSRNTQYF; cdr3_nt: TGTGCCAGCAGCCCATTGGGGTTTTCTCGGAATACGCAGTATTTT
j_call: TRBJ2-5; clone_size: few; v_call: TRBV20-1; d_call: -; cdr3_aa: CSARWAGGETQYF; cdr3_nt: TGCAGTGCTAGATGGGCAGGTGGAGAGACCCAGTACTTC
j_call: TRBJ1-5; clone_size: -; v_call: TRBV29-1; d_call: -; cdr3_aa: CSVTTGRHQPQHF; cdr3_nt: TGCAGCGTGACGACAGGCCGACATCAGCCCCAGCATTTT
j_call: TRBJ1-6; clone_size: few; v_call: TRBV6-6; d_call: -; cdr3_aa: CASSYGEGSSYNSPLHF; cdr3_nt: TGTGCCAGCAGTTACGGCGAGGGGAGCTCCTATAATTCACCCCTCCACTTT
j_call: TRBJ2-1; clone_size: few; v_call: TRBV3-1; d_call: TRBD2; cdr3_aa: CASSQTPGRDGLAGVEQFF; cdr3_nt: TGTGCCAGCAGCCAAACCCCGGGTCGAGACGGGCTAGCGGGGGTAGAGCAGTTCTTC
j_call: TRBJ1-2; clone_size: -; v_call: TRBV10-3; d_call: -; cdr3_aa: CAISESGKGNYGYTF; cdr3_nt: TGTGCCATCAGTGAGTCTGGGAAAGGGAACTATGGCTACACCTTC
j_call: TRBJ2-3; clone_size: -; v_call: TRBV7-3; d_call: -; cdr3_aa: CASSWTRTDTQYF; cdr3_nt: TGTGCCAGCAGCTGGACACGGACAGATACGCAGTATTTT
j_call: TRBJ1-2; clone_size: few; v_call: TRBV6-5; d_call: -; cdr3_aa: CASSYSTWTLNGYTF; cdr3_nt: TGTGCCAGCAGTTACTCGACTTGGACCTTAAATGGCTACACCTTC
j_call: TRBJ2-7; clone_size: -; v_call: TRBV6-1; d_call: -; cdr3_aa: CASSEATYLTEQYF; cdr3_nt: TGTGCCAGCAGTGAAGCAACCTATCTAACAGAGCAGTACTTC
j_call: TRBJ1-1; clone_size: -; v_call: TRBV7-2; d_call: TRBD1; cdr3_aa: CASSLAGQYTEAFF; cdr3_nt: TGTGCCAGCAGCTTAGCGGGACAGTACACTGAAGCTTTCTTT
j_call: TRBJ2-1; clone_size: few; v_call: TRBV6-1; d_call: TRBD1; cdr3_aa: CASSGQGVYNEQFF; cdr3_nt: TGTGCCAGCAGTGGACAGGGGGTGTACAATGAGCAGTTCTTC
j_call: TRBJ2-3; clone_size: few; v_call: TRBV24-1; d_call: -; cdr3_aa: CATSGPPSGTDTQYF; cdr3_nt: TGTGCCACCAGTGGCCCCCCATCGGGGACAGATACGCAGTATTTT
j_call: TRBJ2-5; clone_size: many; v_call: TRBV11-2; d_call: -; cdr3_aa: CASSLVRGTQYF; cdr3_nt: TGTGCCAGCAGCTTAGTTCGAGGGACCCAGTACTTC
j_call: TRBJ2-2; clone_size: -; v_call: TRBV19; d_call: -; cdr3_aa: CASMGGRITGELFF; cdr3_nt: TGTGCCAGTATGGGGGGGCGGATCACCGGGGAGCTGTTTTTT
j_call: TRBJ2-1; clone_size: few; v_call: TRBV13; d_call: TRBD2; cdr3_aa: CASNFGGARYNEQFF; cdr3_nt: TGTGCCAGCAACTTCGGGGGGGCCCGGTACAATGAGCAGTTCTTC
j_call: TRBJ2-4; clone_size: -; v_call: TRBV7-2; d_call: -; cdr3_aa: CASSALLGRRENIQYF; cdr3_nt: TGTGCCAGCAGCGCCCTACTGGGGCGCCGGGAAAACATTCAGTACTTC
j_call: TRBJ1-1; clone_size: many; v_call: TRBV7-2; d_call: -; cdr3_aa: CASSLARANTEAFF; cdr3_nt: TGTGCCAGCAGCTTAGCGAGGGCCAACACTGAAGCTTTCTTT
j_call: TRBJ2-5; clone_size: -; v_call: TRBV20-1; d_call: -; cdr3_aa: CSASMEETQYF; cdr3_nt: TGCAGTGCTAGTATGGAAGAGACCCAGTACTTC
j_call: TRBJ1-1; clone_size: many; v_call: TRBV6-6; d_call: -; cdr3_aa: CASTMGGQAFF; cdr3_nt: TGTGCCAGCACCATGGGGGGGCAAGCTTTCTTT
j_call: TRBJ2-1; clone_size: few; v_call: TRBV7-2; d_call: -; cdr3_aa: CASSGGTVLNEQFF; cdr3_nt: TGTGCCAGCAGCGGAGGGACGGTCCTCAATGAGCAGTTCTTC
j_call: TRBJ2-1; clone_size: few; v_call: TRBV4-3; d_call: -; cdr3_aa: CASSQDSQGRGEQFF; cdr3_nt: TGCGCCAGCAGCCAAGATAGCCAGGGACGTGGGGAGCAGTTCTTC
j_call: TRBJ2-5; clone_size: -; v_call: TRBV5-1; d_call: TRBD2; cdr3_aa: CASSPRGALTRGGPETQYF; cdr3_nt: TGCGCCAGCTCTCCTCGGGGGGCGCTAACCCGGGGGGGGCCGGAGACCCAGTACTTC
j_call: TRBJ2-1; clone_size: few; v_call: TRBV19; d_call: -; cdr3_aa: CASKVANNEQFF; cdr3_nt: TGTGCCAGTAAGGTGGCAAACAATGAGCAGTTCTTC
j_call: TRBJ2-3; clone_size: few; v_call: TRBV5-1; d_call: -; cdr3_aa: CASSSHYFSTDTQYF; cdr3_nt: TGCGCCAGCAGCTCCCACTATTTTAGCACAGATACGCAGTATTTT
j_call: TRBJ2-3; clone_size: -; v_call: TRBV6-6; d_call: TRBD1; cdr3_aa: CASSLGQYTDTQYF; cdr3_nt: TGTGCCAGCAGTCTGGGACAGTACACAGATACGCAGTATTTT
j_call: TRBJ2-5; clone_size: few; v_call: TRBV12-5; d_call: -; cdr3_aa: CASGGGAGTSQETQYF; cdr3_nt: TGTGCTAGTGGGGGAGGGGCGGGGACATCCCAAGAGACCCAGTACTTC
j_call: TRBJ1-1; clone_size: few; v_call: TRBV5-5; d_call: -; cdr3_aa: CASEGARPEAFF; cdr3_nt: TGTGCCAGCGAAGGGGCGAGGCCTGAAGCTTTCTTT
j_call: TRBJ2-3; clone_size: -; v_call: TRBV29-1; d_call: -; cdr3_aa: CSSREYGTDTQYF; cdr3_nt: TGCAGCTCCCGGGAATATGGCACAGATACGCAGTATTTT
j_call: TRBJ2-3; clone_size: few; v_call: TRBV6-5; d_call: -; cdr3_aa: CAARGTDTQYF; cdr3_nt: TGTGCCGCGCGGGGCACAGATACGCAGTATTTT
j_call: TRBJ1-6; clone_size: -; v_call: TRBV7-2; d_call: -; cdr3_aa: CASSPQGGGGTPLHF; cdr3_nt: TGTGCCAGCAGCCCACAGGGCGGCGGGGGTACACCCCTCCACTTT
j_call: TRBJ1-2; clone_size: few; v_call: TRBV2; d_call: TRBD1; cdr3_aa: CASIGAGGGLRGYTF; cdr3_nt: TGTGCCAGCATCGGGGCAGGGGGCGGGCTCCGTGGCTACACCTTC
j_call: TRBJ2-1; clone_size: -; v_call: TRBV7-9; d_call: -; cdr3_aa: CASSPGAANEQFF; cdr3_nt: TGTGCCAGCAGCCCCGGGGCAGCCAATGAGCAGTTCTTC
j_call: TRBJ1-2; clone_size: few; v_call: TRBV18; d_call: -; cdr3_aa: CASSEDGRSYGYTF; cdr3_nt: TGTGCCAGCTCAGAAGACGGACGGAGCTATGGCTACACCTTC
j_call: TRBJ1-1; clone_size: few; v_call: TRBV6-5; d_call: -; cdr3_aa: CASRALAEAFF; cdr3_nt: TGTGCCAGCAGGGCTTTGGCTGAAGCTTTCTTT